Each of the 23 T cell receptor beta chains below was sequenced from the same sample in a study of T cell responses to AZD1222 COVID-19 vaccine. Sequencing used immunoSEQ multiplex PCR; TCRdb keeps in-frame clones, though not all of them. This table holds some 150,000 clones, 93% found once. This material consisted of peripheral blood, taken on day 0 of AZD1222 vaccination. These receptors all come from an adult in good health.

The chain links TRBV29-1 to TRBJ1-2, with D maybe TRBD1 (5 bases). Trimming shortened V by 1 base and J by 3 bases, and 9 bases separated the two germline ends. Germline-derived CDR1 and CDR2 are SQVTM and ANQGSEA. This CDR3 comprises 13 residues. This CDR3 is CSVEVGRDYGYTF. The CDR3 DNA sequence: TGCAGCGTTGAAGTCGGCAGGGACTATGGCTACACCTTC.

The chain links TRBV10-3 to TRBJ1-2; D perhaps matches TRBD1 (5 bases). Trimming took off 6 bases at V and 4 bases at J, with 12 bases between the two ends. The CDR3 extends over 13 amino acids. CDR1 is ENHRY and CDR2 is SYGVKD in the germline V gene. The chain's CDR3 is CAISTQDVYGYTF. CDR3 DNA: TGTGCCATCAGCACACAGGACGTCTATGGCTACACCTTC.

The chain is built from TRBV11-2 and TRBJ1-5; D is possibly TRBD1 (6 bases). CDR1 and CDR2 (germline): SGHAT, FQNNGV. The CDR3 totals 15 residues. With 5 bases removed from V and 0 bases from J, the gap between germline ends came to 11 bases. The CDR3 loop is CASSLGTSSNQPQHF. The DNA of the CDR3 is TGTGCCAGCAGCCTCGGGACAAGTAGCAATCAGCCCCAGCATTTT.

The J gene is TRBJ2-4, the V gene TRBV7-2, with 8 bases aligning to TRBD2. With V trimmed by 5 bases and J by 9 bases, 6 bases remained unmatched. There are 13 residues in the CDR3. Germline V lookup: CDR1 SGHTA, CDR2 FQGNSA. The CDR3 DNA sequence: TGTGCCAGCAGCCCCGGGAGGGTTCGCATTCAGTACTTC. This translates into CASSPGRVRIQYF. The variable domain in full, completed from reference TRBV7-2 and TRBJ2-4, reads GAGVSQSPSNKVTEKGKDVELRCDPISGHTALYWYRQSLGQGLEFLIYFQGNSAPDKSGLPSDRFSAERTGGSVSTLTIQRTQQEDSAVYLCASSPGRVRIQYFGAGTRLSVL.

This clone was detected once. Here the CDR3 reads CASSLVVQASTDTQYF. In DNA form, the CDR3 reads TGCGCCAGCAGCTTGGTCGTGCAGGCTAGCACAGATACGCAGTATTTT. The rearrangement links TRBV5-1 to TRBJ2-3, with D uncertain. V gave up 0 bases and J gave up 0 bases, with 11 bases separating them. The CDR3 totals 16 residues. From germline, CDR1 is SGHRS and CDR2 YFSETQ.

The chain carries TRBV5-5 and TRBJ1-2, with D unresolved. V was trimmed by 0 bases and J by 3 bases, leaving 12 bases between them. Germline V gives CDR1 SGHKS, CDR2 YYEKEE (reference sequence). There are 15 residues in the CDR3. This chain's CDR3 is CASSLGFQEYYGYTF. CDR3 coding DNA: TGTGCCAGCAGCTTGGGTTTTCAGGAATACTATGGCTACACCTTC.

This clone is a singleton in its sample. CDR3 amino acids: CASSGQANSPLHF. In nucleotides, the CDR3 is TGTGCCAGTTCGGGACAGGCAAATTCACCCCTCCACTTT. The chain uses TRBV19 and TRBJ1-6; 8 nucleotides agree with TRBD1. The CDR3 is made up of 13 amino acids. Per the germline V gene, CDR1 is LNHDA and CDR2 is SQIVND (reference sequence). Trimming at V came to 8 bases and at J to 7 bases, leaving 4 bases not matched to a gene.

This chain connects TRBV7-9 to TRBJ1-4; no reliable D call. The CDR3 length is 13 residues. Trimming removed 7 bases at V and 6 bases at J, with 12 bases between. Germline CDR1 is SEHNR and CDR2 is FQNEAQ (reference sequence). The CDR3 sequence: CASNQRQDEKLFF. CDR3 DNA: TGTGCCAGCAACCAGCGGCAGGATGAAAAACTGTTTTTT.

The chain is built from TRBV7-9 and TRBJ1-6; D is unclear. This CDR3 is 16 amino acids long. Trimming took off 3 bases at V and 0 bases at J, with 9 bases between the two ends. Germline assignment: CDR1 SEHNR and CDR2 FQNEAQ (reference sequence). The CDR3 sequence is CASSFAPGSYNSPLHF. CDR3 sequence (DNA): TGTGCCAGCAGCTTCGCCCCCGGCTCCTATAATTCACCCCTCCACTTT.

This rearrangement joins TRBV5-6 to TRBJ2-2, with 7 positions matching TRBD2. CDR1 and CDR2 (germline): SGHDT, YYEEEE. Trimming at V came to 0 bases and at J to 0 bases, leaving 5 bases not matched to a gene. The CDR3 contains 17 residues. CDR3 residues: CASSLAGLAANTGELFF. CDR3 DNA: TGTGCCAGCAGCTTGGCTGGTCTAGCGGCGAACACCGGGGAGCTGTTTTTT.

The chain is built from TRBV7-2 and TRBJ1-2; possible D gene TRBD1, 5 bases. V was cut by 5 bases and J by 2 bases, with 12 bases left in between. CDR1 is SGHTA, CDR2 FQGNSA, per germline. The CDR3 spans 14 residues. The CDR3 here is CASSPIDRNYGYTF. The CDR3 bases are TGTGCCAGCAGCCCGATAGACAGAAACTATGGCTACACCTTC. The full variable domain, with the rest looked up from reference TRBV7-2 and TRBJ1-2, is GAGVSQSPSNKVTEKGKDVELRCDPISGHTALYWYRQSLGQGLEFLIYFQGNSAPDKSGLPSDRFSAERTGGSVSTLTIQRTQQEDSAVYLCASSPIDRNYGYTFGSGTRLTVV.

In its sample, this clone was seen a few times. The genes are TRBV3-1 (or the pseudogene TRBV3-2) and TRBJ1-6; D is ambiguous. This CDR3 is 13 amino acids long. Deletions cut 4 bases from V and 9 bases from J, with 10 bases between. CDR1 LGHDT and CDR2 YNNKEL come from the germline V gene (reference sequence). CDR3 coding DNA: TGTGCCAGCAGCCCTCGGGCCGGTTCACCCCTCCACTTT. This translates into CASSPRAGSPLHF.

The gene calls are TRBV12-5 and TRBJ1-2; D call uncertain. The CDR3 extends over 13 amino acids. The germline V and J ends were trimmed by 2 bases and 2 bases, with 6 bases remaining between them. Germline loops: CDR1 LGHNT, CDR2 FRNRAP. CDR3 sequence reads: CASGLLDNYGYTF. The CDR3 DNA reads as TGTGCTAGTGGTTTGCTGGACAACTATGGCTACACCTTC.

The V and J genes are TRBV5-8 and TRBJ1-5, with D hard to call. CDR1 and CDR2 (germline): SGHTS, YDEGEE. The CDR3 has 15 residues. The V end lost 7 bases, the J end lost 1 base, and 15 bases lay between the germline ends. CDR3 sequence reads: CASSALPGSNQPQHF. CDR3 nucleotide sequence: TGTGCCAGCTCCGCCCTTCCGGGGAGCAATCAGCCCCAGCATTTT.

The genes are TRBV4-3 and TRBJ2-1; 11 positions agree with TRBD2. Germline loops: CDR1 LGHNA, CDR2 YSLEER. The CDR3 has 16 amino acids. V lost 0 bases and J lost 3; bases outside the gene matches: 1. Written as DNA, the CDR3 is TGCGCCAGCAGCCAAGATGGACTAGCGGGCTACAATGAGCAGTTCTTC. The encoded protein is CASSQDGLAGYNEQFF.

CDR3: CASSTPAGSYEQYF. The CDR3 bases are TGTGCCAGCAGCACGCCGGCAGGCTCCTACGAGCAGTACTTC. This chain links TRBV5-5 with TRBJ2-7; unclear D gene. Germline V lookup: CDR1 SGHKS, CDR2 YYEKEE (reference sequence). V shed 4 bases and J shed 0 bases, with 11 bases lying between them. This CDR3 is built from 14 residues.

V and J are TRBV2 and TRBJ2-1; either TRBD1 or TRBD2 may fit D (6 bases each). The CDR3 is 13 residues long. Germline CDR1 is SNHLY and CDR2 is FYNNEI. V lost 8 bases and J lost 9, with 17 bases in between. The CDR3 here is CASGGGSLGEQFF. CDR3 nucleotide sequence: TGTGCCAGCGGAGGGGGGAGCTTGGGTGAGCAGTTCTTC.

V gene TRBV29-1 combines with J gene TRBJ2-7; 10 bases agree with TRBD1. This CDR3 is built from 14 residues. Trimming removed 4 bases from V and 0 bases from J; junction bases left unmatched: 3. CDR1 and CDR2 from the germline V gene are SQVTM and ANQGSEA. The CDR3 DNA reads as TGCAGCGTTGCCGGGACAGGGGCCTCCTACGAGCAGTACTTC. Protein sequence: CSVAGTGASYEQYF.

This chain uses TRBV19 with TRBJ1-2; D remains unclear. This CDR3 has 13 residues. Trimming removed 3 bases from V and 6 bases from J, with 11 bases in between. Germline V gene sequence: CDR1 LNHDA, CDR2 SQIVND (reference sequence). CDR3 nucleotides: TGTGCCAGTAGTATGGGCGTTGTGAATGGCTACACCTTC. It translates to CASSMGVVNGYTF.

This clone has a handful of counts. V usage is TRBV7-9 and J usage is TRBJ2-2, with D perhaps matching TRBD1 (5 bases). V shed 5 bases and J shed 7 bases, with 11 bases lying between them. This CDR3 is 13 amino acids long. Per germline, CDR1 SEHNR and CDR2 FQNEAQ (reference sequence). CDR3 nucleotide sequence: TGTGCCAGCAGCGCACAGGCGGTCGGGGAGCTGTTTTTT. Translation: CASSAQAVGELFF.

The chain uses TRBV12-3 or TRBV12-4 and TRBJ1-1; D gene unclear. The ends were cut back, 6 bases at V and 5 bases at J, with 13 bases in the middle. The CDR3 covers 13 residues. CDR3 sequence: CASRTGSWTEAFF. The CDR3 DNA follows: TGTGCCAGCAGGACCGGTAGTTGGACTGAAGCTTTCTTT.

The chain combines TRBV7-9 with TRBJ2-1; D may be TRBD2 (6 bases). The germline V gene encodes CDR1 SEHNR and CDR2 FQNEAQ (reference sequence). The V end lost 5 bases, the J end lost 6 bases, and 17 bases lay between the germline ends. CDR3 length: 15 amino acids. CDR3 in DNA: TGTGCCAGCAGCCCTGGACTAACCAAACTCAATGAGCAGTTCTTC. Protein sequence: CASSPGLTKLNEQFF.

The chain recombines TRBV5-5 with TRBJ1-4; tentatively, D is TRBD1 (5 bases). The CDR3 covers 13 residues. Germline V gene lookup returns CDR1 SGHKS and CDR2 YYEKEE (reference sequence). With 2 bases removed from V and 6 bases from J, the gap between germline ends came to 8 bases. CDR3 DNA: TGTGCCAGCAGCTTTGCGGGGGATGAAAAACTGTTTTTT. Encoded protein: CASSFAGDEKLFF.